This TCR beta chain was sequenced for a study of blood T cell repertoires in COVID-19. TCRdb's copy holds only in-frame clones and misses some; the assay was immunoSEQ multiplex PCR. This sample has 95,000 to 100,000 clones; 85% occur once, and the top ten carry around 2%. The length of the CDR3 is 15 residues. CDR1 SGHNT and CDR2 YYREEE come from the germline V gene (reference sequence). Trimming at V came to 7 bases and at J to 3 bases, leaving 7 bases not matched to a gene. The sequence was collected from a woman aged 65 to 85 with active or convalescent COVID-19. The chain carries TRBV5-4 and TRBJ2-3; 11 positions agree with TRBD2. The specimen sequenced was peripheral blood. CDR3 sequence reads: CASRLTSGSTDTQYF. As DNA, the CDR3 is TGTGCCAGCCGACTCACTAGCGGGAGTACAGATACGCAGTATTTT.